Here is one T cell receptor beta chain with its context. This entry is derived from a study of cytomegalovirus exposure and HLA in healthy donors. PCR amplification relied on 60 Vbeta primers (plus 13 Jbeta primers). The protocol was immunoSEQ multiplex PCR, while the TCRdb copy is restricted to in-frame clones and leaves out a portion. The sample has roughly 67,000 clones, over 70% seen once. V was trimmed by 2 bases and J by 7 bases, leaving 11 bases between them. Germline CDR1 and CDR2: SGHVS and FQNEAQ. The CDR3 length is 13 residues. The chain couples TRBV7-8 to TRBJ1-1; possible D gene TRBD1, 5 bases. The receptor's source is a man in his sixties in good health and CMV-seropositive. Material for sequencing was PBMCs. The CDR3 region has the DNA TGTGCCAGCAGCTTATCTGGGGCTCGTGAAGCTTTCTTT. It yields the protein CASSLSGAREAFF. Full variable domain (remainder filled in from reference TRBV7-8 and TRBJ1-1): GAGVSQSPRYKVAKRGQDVALRCDPISGHVSLFWYQQALGQGPEFLTYFQNEAQLDKSGLPSDRFFAERPEGSVSTLKIQRTQQEDSAVYLCASSLSGAREAFFGQGTRLTVV.